One sample yielded the 12 T cell receptor beta chains listed below, sequenced in a study of T cell responses to AZD1222 COVID-19 vaccine. Only in-frame clones appear in the TCRdb table, and some are missing; sequencing was by immunoSEQ multiplex PCR. Of around 190,000 clones detected, approximately 92% appear once; the ten largest clones hold 1% to 1.5%. The sequenced sample was peripheral blood, obtained on day 0 of AZD1222 vaccination. These TCRs come from an adult in good health.

In its sample, this clone was seen once. This chain connects TRBV19 to TRBJ1-5, with D unclear. The CDR3 runs 14 residues. V gave up 3 bases and J gave up 6 bases, with 12 bases separating them. Germline CDR1 is LNHDA and CDR2 is SQIVND (reference sequence). The CDR3 is CASSIAQDVQPQHF. In DNA form, the CDR3 reads TGTGCCAGTAGTATTGCGCAGGATGTTCAGCCCCAGCATTTT.

V usage is TRBV7-9 and J usage is TRBJ2-2; TRBD1 aligns across 9 bases. V lost 1 base, J lost 6 bases, and 12 bases stayed unmatched. The CDR3 loop spans 18 amino acids. The V gene's germline CDR1 is SEHNR and CDR2 FQNEAQ (reference sequence). The CDR3 region is CASSLEGQGWLSAGELFF. CDR3 nucleotides: TGTGCCAGCAGCTTAGAGGGACAGGGTTGGCTATCGGCCGGGGAGCTGTTTTTT.

The count of this clone is one. The chain is built from TRBV5-4 and TRBJ2-1; D unresolved. Germline CDR1 is SGHNT and CDR2 is YYREEE (reference sequence). The CDR3 runs to 13 residues. Trimming left V 4 bases short and J 5 bases short, with 10 bases between. The CDR3 here is CASSRKDDNEQFF. The CDR3 DNA sequence: TGTGCCAGCAGCCGAAAAGATGACAATGAGCAGTTCTTC.

This chain joins TRBV12-3 or TRBV12-4 and TRBJ2-7, with 7 bases lining up with TRBD1. The CDR3 sequence is 13 residues long. The V segment lost 3 bases and the J segment 5 bases; nucleotides outside the gene matches: 4. CDR3 sequence (DNA): TGTGCCAGCAGTTTTCAAGGGGGCCACGAGCAGTACTTC. Protein sequence: CASSFQGGHEQYF.

This chain connects TRBV12-3 or TRBV12-4 to TRBJ1-1, with D unresolved. The CDR3 loop spans 11 amino acids. V shed 5 bases and J shed 7 bases, with 8 bases lying between them. The CDR3 loop reads CASSMRREAFF. CDR3 coding DNA: TGTGCCAGCAGTATGAGGCGTGAAGCTTTCTTT.

In this sample, this clone turned up once. This chain joins TRBV13 and TRBJ1-2; 8 bases line up with TRBD1. Germline V gene lookup returns CDR1 PRHDT and CDR2 FYEKMQ (reference sequence). The CDR3 consists of 12 residues. The V gene end was trimmed by 6 bases and the J gene end by 8 bases; junction bases not matched to a gene: 5. The CDR3 coding sequence is TGTGCCAGCAGGATACAGGGGGGGGGCTACACCTTC. This translates into CASRIQGGGYTF.

V usage is TRBV7-9 and J usage is TRBJ2-2, with 7 bases that match TRBD1. The CDR3 covers 15 residues. Germline lookup yields CDR1 SEHNR and CDR2 FQNEAQ (reference sequence). V trimming: 0 bases; J trimming: 3 bases; junction bases outside the gene matches: 1. DNA of the CDR3: TGTGCCAGCAGCTTAGCGACAGGGCACACCGGGGAGCTGTTTTTT. Protein sequence: CASSLATGHTGELFF.

The J gene is TRBJ1-2, the V gene TRBV19, with 7 positions matching TRBD1. V shed 6 bases, J shed 2 bases, and the junction held 3 bases outside the gene matches. Germline assignment: CDR1 LNHDA and CDR2 SQIVND (reference sequence). The CDR3 covers 13 residues. The CDR3 loop is CASSIQGNYGYTF. The CDR3 DNA is TGTGCCAGTAGCATACAGGGGAACTATGGCTACACCTTC.

The V gene is TRBV19, the J gene TRBJ1-1; tentative D call: TRBD1 (5 bases). This CDR3 contains 15 residues. CDR1 LNHDA and CDR2 SQIVND come from the germline V gene (reference sequence). Trimming shortened V by 2 bases and J by 4 bases, and 14 bases separated the two germline ends. The CDR3 loop reads CASSIQGAFATEAFF. In DNA, the CDR3 is TGTGCCAGTAGTATACAAGGGGCGTTCGCCACTGAAGCTTTCTTT.

The chain recombines TRBV5-1 with TRBJ1-2, with TRBD1 as a possible D gene (6 bases). Germline V CDR1 and CDR2: SGHRS, YFSETQ. CDR3 length: 13 amino acids. V was trimmed by 3 bases and J by 10 bases, leaving 16 bases between them. The CDR3 region is CASSYGGAVLYTF. The CDR3 DNA follows: TGCGCCAGCAGCTACGGGGGGGCGGTCCTCTACACCTTC. Filled out from reference TRBV5-1 and TRBJ1-2, the complete variable domain reads KAGVTQTPRYLIKTRGQQVTLSCSPISGHRSVSWYQQTPGQGLQFLFEYFSETQRNKGNFPGRFSGRQFSNSRSEMNVSTLELGDSALYLCASSYGGAVLYTFGSGTRLTVV.

This clone was detected a few times. Here the CDR3 DNA reads TGTGCCAGCAGCTTGTCGGGACTAGCGGGGGAGACCCAGTACTTC. This sequence encodes CASSLSGLAGETQYF. The J gene is TRBJ2-5, the V gene TRBV5-4; 13 bases fit TRBD2. CDR1 and CDR2 (germline): SGHNT, YYREEE (reference sequence). V lost 1 base and J lost 5; bases outside the gene matches: 2. This CDR3 is 15 amino acids long. Variable domain in full (rest from reference TRBV5-4 and TRBJ2-5): ETGVTQSPTHLIKTRGQQVTLRCSSQSGHNTVSWYQQALGQGPQFIFQYYREEENGRGNFPPRFSGLQFPNYSSELNVNALELDDSALYLCASSLSGLAGETQYFGPGTRLLVL.

V is TRBV29-1 and J is TRBJ1-1; a possible D gene is TRBD1 (6 bases). CDR3 length: 12 amino acids. V was pared by 7 bases and J by 2 bases, with 11 bases between. Germline assignment: CDR1 SQVTM and CDR2 ANQGSEA. CDR3 protein: CSATGLNTEAFF. The DNA for the CDR3 is TGCAGCGCCACAGGGCTTAACACTGAAGCTTTCTTT.